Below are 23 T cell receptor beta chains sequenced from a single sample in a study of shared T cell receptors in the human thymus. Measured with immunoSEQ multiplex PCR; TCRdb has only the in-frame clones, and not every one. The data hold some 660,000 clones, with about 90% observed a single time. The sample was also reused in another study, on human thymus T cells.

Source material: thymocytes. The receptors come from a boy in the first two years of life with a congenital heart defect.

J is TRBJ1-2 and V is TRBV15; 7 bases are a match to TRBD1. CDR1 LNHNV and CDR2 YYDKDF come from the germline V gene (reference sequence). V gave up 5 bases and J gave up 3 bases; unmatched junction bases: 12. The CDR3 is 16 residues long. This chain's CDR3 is CATSCPDRALHYGYTF. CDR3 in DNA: TGTGCCACCAGCTGTCCCGACAGGGCTCTTCACTATGGCTACACCTTC.

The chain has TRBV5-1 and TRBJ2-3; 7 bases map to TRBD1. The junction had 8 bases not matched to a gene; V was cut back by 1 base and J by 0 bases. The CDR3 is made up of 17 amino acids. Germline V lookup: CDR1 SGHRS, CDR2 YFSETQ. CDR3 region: CASSLPTGTASTDTQYF. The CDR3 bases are TGCGCCAGCAGCTTGCCGACCGGGACAGCAAGCACAGATACGCAGTATTTT.

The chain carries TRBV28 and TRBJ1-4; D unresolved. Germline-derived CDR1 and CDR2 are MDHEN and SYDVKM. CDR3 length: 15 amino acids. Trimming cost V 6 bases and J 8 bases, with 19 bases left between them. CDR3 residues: CASSYTNRPAEKLFF. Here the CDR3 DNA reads TGTGCCAGCAGCTATACCAACCGGCCAGCGGAAAAACTGTTTTTT.

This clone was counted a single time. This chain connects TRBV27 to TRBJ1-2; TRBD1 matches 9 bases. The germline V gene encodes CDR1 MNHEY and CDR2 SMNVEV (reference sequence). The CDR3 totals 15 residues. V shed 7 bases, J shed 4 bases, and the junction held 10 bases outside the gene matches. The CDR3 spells CASTPQTGGVYGYTF. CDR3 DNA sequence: TGTGCCAGCACCCCTCAGACAGGGGGGGTCTATGGCTACACCTTC.

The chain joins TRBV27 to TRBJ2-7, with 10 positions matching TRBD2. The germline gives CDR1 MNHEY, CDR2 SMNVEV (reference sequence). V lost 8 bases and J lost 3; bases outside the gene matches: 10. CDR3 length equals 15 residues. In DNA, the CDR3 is TGTGCCAGCGGAACTAGCGGGAATGTCAGCTACGAGCAGTACTTC. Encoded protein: CASGTSGNVSYEQYF.

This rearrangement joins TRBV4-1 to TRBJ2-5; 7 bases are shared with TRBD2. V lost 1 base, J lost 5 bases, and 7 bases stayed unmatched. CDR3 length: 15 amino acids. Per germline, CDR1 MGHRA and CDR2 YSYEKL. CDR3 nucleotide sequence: TGCGCCAGCAGCCAAGGGGAGGGAGCAGTGGAGACCCAGTACTTC. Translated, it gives CASSQGEGAVETQYF.

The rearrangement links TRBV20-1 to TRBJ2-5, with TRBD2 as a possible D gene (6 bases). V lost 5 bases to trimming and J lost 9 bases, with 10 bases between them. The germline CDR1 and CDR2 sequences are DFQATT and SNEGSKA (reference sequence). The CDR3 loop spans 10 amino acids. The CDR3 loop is CSAYGLSQYF. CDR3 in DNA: TGCAGTGCTTACGGACTATCCCAGTACTTC.

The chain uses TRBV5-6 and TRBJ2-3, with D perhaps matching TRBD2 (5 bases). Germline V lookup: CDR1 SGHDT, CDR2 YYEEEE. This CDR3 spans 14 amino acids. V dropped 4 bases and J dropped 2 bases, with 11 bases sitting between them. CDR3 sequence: CASSAGLNTDTQYF. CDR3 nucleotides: TGTGCCAGCAGCGCCGGACTGAACACAGATACGCAGTATTTT.

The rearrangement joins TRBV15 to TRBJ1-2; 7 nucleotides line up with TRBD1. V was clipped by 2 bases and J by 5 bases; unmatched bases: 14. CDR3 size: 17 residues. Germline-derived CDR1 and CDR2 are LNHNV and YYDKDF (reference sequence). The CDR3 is CATSRYIIRQGGYGYTF. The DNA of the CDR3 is TGTGCCACCAGCAGATATATTATAAGACAGGGAGGTTATGGCTACACCTTC.

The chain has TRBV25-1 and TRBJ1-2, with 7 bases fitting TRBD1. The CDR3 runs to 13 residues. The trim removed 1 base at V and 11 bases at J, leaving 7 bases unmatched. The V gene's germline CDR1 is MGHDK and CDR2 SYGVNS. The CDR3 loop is CASSELSGTAYTF. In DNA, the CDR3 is TGTGCCAGCAGTGAATTAAGTGGGACAGCGTACACCTTC.

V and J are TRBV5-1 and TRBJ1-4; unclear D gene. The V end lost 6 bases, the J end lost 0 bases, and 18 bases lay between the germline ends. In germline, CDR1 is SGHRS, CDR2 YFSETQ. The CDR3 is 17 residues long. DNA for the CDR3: TGCGCCAGCACCTTCGGACTCCCACAAGCAACTAATGAAAAACTGTTTTTT. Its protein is CASTFGLPQATNEKLFF.

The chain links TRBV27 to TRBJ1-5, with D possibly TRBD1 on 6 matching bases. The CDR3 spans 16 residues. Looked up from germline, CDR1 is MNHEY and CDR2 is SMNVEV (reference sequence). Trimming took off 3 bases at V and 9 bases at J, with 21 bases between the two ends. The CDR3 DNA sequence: TGTGCCAGCAGTTTTATCGGAGACAGGTCGACGCGGCCCCAGCATTTT. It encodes CASSFIGDRSTRPQHF.

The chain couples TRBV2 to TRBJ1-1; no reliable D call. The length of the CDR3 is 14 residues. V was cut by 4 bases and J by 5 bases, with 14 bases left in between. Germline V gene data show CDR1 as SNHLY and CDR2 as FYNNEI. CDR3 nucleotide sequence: TGTGCCAGCAGTGGGCCCAAGGCGGGTACTGAAGCTTTCTTT. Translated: CASSGPKAGTEAFF.

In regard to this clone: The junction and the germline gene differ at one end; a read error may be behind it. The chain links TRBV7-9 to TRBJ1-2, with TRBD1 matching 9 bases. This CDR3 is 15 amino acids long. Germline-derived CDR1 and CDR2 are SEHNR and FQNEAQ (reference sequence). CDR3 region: CASSLAGTGIYGYTF. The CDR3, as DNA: TGTGCCAGCAGCCTAGCCGGGACAGGGATCTATGGCTACACCTTC.

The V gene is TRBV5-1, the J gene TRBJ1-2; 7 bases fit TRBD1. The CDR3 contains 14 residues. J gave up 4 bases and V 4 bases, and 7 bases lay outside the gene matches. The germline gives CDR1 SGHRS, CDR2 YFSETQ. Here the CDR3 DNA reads TGCGCCAGCAGCACCGGGACAGATGGCTATGGCTACACCTTC. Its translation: CASSTGTDGYGYTF.

For the CDR3, the DNA is TGTGCCAGCAGCTTAATCAACAAGGACGCAGGGGGTATGGACGAGCAGTACTTC. Amino acids: CASSLINKDAGGMDEQYF. V is TRBV7-9 and J is TRBJ2-7; TRBD1 matches at 7 bases. CDR3 size: 18 residues. Germline V lookup: CDR1 SEHNR, CDR2 FQNEAQ (reference sequence). Losses at the gene ends were 2 bases for V and 5 bases for J; bases not matched to a gene: 18.

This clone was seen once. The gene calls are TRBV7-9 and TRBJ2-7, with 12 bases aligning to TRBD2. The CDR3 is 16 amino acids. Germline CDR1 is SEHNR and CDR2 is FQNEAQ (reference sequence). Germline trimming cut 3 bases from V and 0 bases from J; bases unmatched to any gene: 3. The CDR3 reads CASSFSSGRVSYEQYF. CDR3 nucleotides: TGTGCCAGCAGCTTTTCTAGCGGGAGGGTCTCCTACGAGCAGTACTTC.

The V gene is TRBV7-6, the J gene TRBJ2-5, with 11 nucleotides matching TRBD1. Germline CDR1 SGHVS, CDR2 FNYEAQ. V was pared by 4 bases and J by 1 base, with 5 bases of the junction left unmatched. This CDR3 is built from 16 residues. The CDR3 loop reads CASSSGQGAIQETQYF. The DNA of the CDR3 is TGTGCCAGCAGCTCCGGACAGGGGGCTATCCAAGAGACCCAGTACTTC.

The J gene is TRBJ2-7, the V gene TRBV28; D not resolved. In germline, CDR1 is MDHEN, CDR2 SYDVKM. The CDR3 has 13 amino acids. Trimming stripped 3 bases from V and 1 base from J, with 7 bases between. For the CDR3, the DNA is TGTGCCAGCAGTTTGGAGAGTTCCTACGAGCAGTACTTC. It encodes CASSLESSYEQYF.

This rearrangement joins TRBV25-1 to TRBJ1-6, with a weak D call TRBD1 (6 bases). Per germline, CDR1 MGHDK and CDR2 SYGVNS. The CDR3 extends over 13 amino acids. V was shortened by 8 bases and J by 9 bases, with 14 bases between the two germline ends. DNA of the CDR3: TGTGCCAGCTCAGGGGCAGGGGTTTCACCCCTCCACTTT. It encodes CASSGAGVSPLHF.

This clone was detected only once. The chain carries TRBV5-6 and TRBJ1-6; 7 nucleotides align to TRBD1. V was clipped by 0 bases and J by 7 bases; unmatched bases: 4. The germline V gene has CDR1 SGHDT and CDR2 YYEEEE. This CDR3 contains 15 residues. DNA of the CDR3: TGTGCCAGCAGCTTGGACCAGGGGGTGAATTCACCCCTCCACTTT. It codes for CASSLDQGVNSPLHF.

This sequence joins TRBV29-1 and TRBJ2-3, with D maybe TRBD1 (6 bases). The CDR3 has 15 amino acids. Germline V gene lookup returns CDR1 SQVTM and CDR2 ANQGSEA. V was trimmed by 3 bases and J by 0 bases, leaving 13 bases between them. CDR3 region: CSVDPLQGSTDTQYF. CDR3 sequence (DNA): TGCAGCGTTGATCCCTTACAGGGTAGCACAGATACGCAGTATTTT.

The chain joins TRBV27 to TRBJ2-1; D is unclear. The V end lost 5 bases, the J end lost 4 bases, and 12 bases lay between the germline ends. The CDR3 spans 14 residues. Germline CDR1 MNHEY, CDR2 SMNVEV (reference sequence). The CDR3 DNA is TGTGCCAGCAGTGACCGCCTAGATTACAATGAGCAGTTCTTC. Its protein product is CASSDRLDYNEQFF.